Listed here are 32 T cell receptor beta chains from one sample, sequenced in a study of blood T cell repertoires in COVID-19. Sequenced by immunoSEQ multiplex PCR; TCRdb stores in-frame clones only, minus some. The table records roughly 180,000 clones, 80% to 90% of them present only once. Sequencing used PBMCs or T cells enriched from blood (not recorded which). The receptors stem from a woman between 50 and 59 years old in a cohort exposed to, infected with or recovered from COVID-19 (not recorded which).

This rearrangement joins TRBV27 to TRBJ2-7; 8 nucleotides match TRBD1. Germline V gives CDR1 MNHEY, CDR2 SMNVEV (reference sequence). CDR3 length equals 14 residues. The V segment lost 5 bases and the J segment 2 bases; nucleotides outside the gene matches: 5. CDR3 region: CASSLQQGAYEQYF. The CDR3 DNA reads TGTGCCAGCAGTCTACAACAGGGGGCCTACGAGCAGTACTTC.

The V and J genes are TRBV9 and TRBJ2-1, with 10 bases identical to TRBD2. Germline V gene lookup returns CDR1 SGDLS and CDR2 YYNGEE. With V trimmed by 4 bases and J by 4 bases, 5 bases remained unmatched. The length of the CDR3 is 15 residues. The DNA of the CDR3 is TGTGCCAGCAGCCCAGGACTAGCGGAGTACAATGAGCAGTTCTTC. This codes for CASSPGLAEYNEQFF. Supplemented by reference TRBV9 and TRBJ2-1, the full variable domain reads DSGVTQTPKHLITATGQRVTLRCSPRSGDLSVYWYQQSLDQGLQFLIQYYNGEERAKGNILERFSAQQFPDLHSELNLSSLELGDSALYFCASSPGLAEYNEQFFGPGTRLTVL.

The chain combines TRBV3-1 (or the pseudogene TRBV3-2) with TRBJ2-3; D is ambiguous. Germline V gene lookup returns CDR1 LGHDT and CDR2 YNNKEL (reference sequence). The CDR3 runs 12 residues. V was shortened by 6 bases and J by 6 bases, with 10 bases between the two germline ends. This chain's CDR3 is CASSPLQDTQYF. The CDR3 DNA is TGTGCCAGCAGTCCCCTGCAGGATACGCAGTATTTT.

The V gene is TRBV28, the J gene TRBJ2-4, with 9 bases matching TRBD1. This CDR3 spans 18 amino acids. The germline V gene has CDR1 MDHEN and CDR2 SYDVKM. After removal of 5 bases from V and 2 bases from J, the junction contained 13 bases not matched to a gene. CDR3 nucleotides: TGTGCCAGCAGTGGGGGAAACAGGGGGCAGGGAACCAAAAACATTCAGTACTTC. It codes for CASSGGNRGQGTKNIQYF.

This clone was found a few times. V usage is TRBV3-1 (or the pseudogene TRBV3-2) and J usage is TRBJ2-2; TRBD1 might be the D (5 bases). The V end lost 6 bases, the J end lost 1 base, and 15 bases lay between the germline ends. The germline V gene has CDR1 LGHDT and CDR2 YNNKEL (reference sequence). The CDR3 consists of 16 residues. CDR3 nucleotides: TGTGCCAGCAGTTCCGAGAGGACAAGGAACACCGGGGAGCTGTTTTTT. This encodes CASSSERTRNTGELFF.

The genes are TRBV29-1 and TRBJ2-7, with unresolved D. V shed 4 bases and J shed 6 bases, with 10 bases lying between them. CDR3 size: 11 residues. The germline V gene encodes CDR1 SQVTM and CDR2 ANQGSEA. The CDR3 loop reads CSVAQSGEQYF. CDR3 coding DNA: TGCAGCGTTGCACAGTCCGGCGAGCAGTACTTC.

V gene TRBV11-3 combines with J gene TRBJ2-3, with 10 positions matching TRBD2. The ends lost 5 bases at V and 3 bases at J; junction bases unmatched: 5. In germline, CDR1 is SGHNT, CDR2 YENEEA. The CDR3 contains 15 residues. The CDR3 nucleotides read TGTGCCAGCAGCCCAGGACTAGCGGAGACAGATACGCAGTATTTT. Its protein is CASSPGLAETDTQYF.

This rearrangement joins TRBV27 to TRBJ1-2; D remains ambiguous. The CDR3 consists of 15 residues. Germline V gene sequence: CDR1 MNHEY, CDR2 SMNVEV (reference sequence). Trimming took 6 bases from V and 1 from J, leaving 15 bases between them. CDR3 nucleotides: TGTGCCAGCAGGGCCCCGGCAGGCGTTAACTATGGCTACACCTTC. Amino acids: CASRAPAGVNYGYTF.

The chain carries TRBV6-1 and TRBJ1-5; D uncertain. The V gene's germline CDR1 is MNHNS and CDR2 SASEGT. The V end lost 1 base, the J end lost 6 bases, and 10 bases lay between the germline ends. CDR3 length: 14 amino acids. The CDR3 loop reads CASSEGGGFQPQHF. The CDR3 region has the DNA TGTGCCAGCAGTGAAGGTGGAGGGTTTCAGCCCCAGCATTTT.

The rearrangement links TRBV5-1 to TRBJ2-5; TRBD2 matches 13 bases. CDR1 is SGHRS and CDR2 is YFSETQ in the germline V gene. This CDR3 comprises 17 residues. The trim removed 0 bases at V and 0 bases at J, leaving 2 bases unmatched. The CDR3 nucleotides are TGCGCCAGCAGCTTGGTGACTAGCGGGGGGAACCAAGAGACCCAGTACTTC. Protein sequence: CASSLVTSGGNQETQYF.

This chain uses TRBV2 with TRBJ2-1; D call uncertain. V was shortened by 0 bases and J by 6 bases, with 9 bases between the two germline ends. Germline CDR1 SNHLY, CDR2 FYNNEI. The CDR3 is 14 amino acids. The DNA of the CDR3 is TGTGCCAGCAGTGAAGCTAGTAGTTTCAATGAGCAGTTCTTC. It is translated as CASSEASSFNEQFF.

For the CDR3, the DNA is TGTGCCAGCACTTGGGCTGGGACAGGGAACACCGGGGAGCTGTTTTTT. This translates into CASTWAGTGNTGELFF. The rearrangement uses TRBV27 and TRBJ2-2; 8 bases are a match to TRBD1. Germline V CDR1 and CDR2: MNHEY, SMNVEV (reference sequence). The CDR3 spans 16 residues. With 7 bases clipped from V and 1 base from J, the junction kept 8 bases outside the gene matches.

This clone has just one count. V and J are TRBV6-6 and TRBJ2-1; 7 nucleotides line up with TRBD1. CDR3 length: 13 residues. Germline V lookup: CDR1 MNHNY, CDR2 SVGAGI (reference sequence). The V gene end was trimmed by 0 bases and the J gene end by 12 bases; junction bases not matched to a gene: 5. CDR3 DNA: TGTGCCAGCAGTTACTCGACAGGGAGTGGGCAGTTCTTC. Translating gives CASSYSTGSGQFF.

The rearrangement uses TRBV28 and TRBJ1-3; TRBD1 might be the D (6 bases). Trimming removed 4 bases from V and 4 bases from J, with 11 bases in between. Germline V CDR1 and CDR2: MDHEN, SYDVKM. The CDR3 consists of 14 residues. DNA of the CDR3: TGTGCCAGCAGTTCCAGGGGTGGAGGAAACACCATATATTTT. Residues: CASSSRGGGNTIYF. Based on the CDR3 plus reference TRBV28 and TRBJ1-3, the full variable domain is DVKVTQSSRYLVKRTGEKVFLECVQDMDHENMFWYRQDPGLGLRLIYFSYDVKMKEKGDIPEGYSVSREKKERFSLILESASTNQTSMYLCASSSRGGGNTIYFGEGSWLTVV.

This chain links TRBV9 with TRBJ1-2; 7 bases line up with TRBD1. Germline V gene lookup returns CDR1 SGDLS and CDR2 YYNGEE. The CDR3 covers 15 residues. V lost 5 bases and J lost 8; bases outside the gene matches: 15. The CDR3 here is CASSSGGITLKGYTF. DNA of the CDR3: TGTGCCAGCAGTTCAGGGGGGATCACCCTGAAAGGCTACACCTTC.

As DNA, the CDR3 is TGTGCCAGCAGCCCGCCCGGGACAGGGTACACAGATACGCAGTATTTT. Translated, it gives CASSPPGTGYTDTQYF. The V gene is TRBV7-9, the J gene TRBJ2-3; 9 bases match TRBD1. CDR1 and CDR2 (germline): SEHNR, FQNEAQ (reference sequence). The CDR3 contains 16 residues. J was trimmed by 2 bases and V by 5 bases; bases with no gene match: 8.

This clone was seen once. The chain couples TRBV18 to TRBJ2-5; 7 bases are shared with TRBD1. With 5 bases clipped from V and 4 bases from J, the junction kept 4 bases outside the gene matches. The CDR3 extends over 13 amino acids. The germline V gene encodes CDR1 KGHSH and CDR2 LQKENI. In DNA form, the CDR3 reads TGTGCCAGCTCAGACAGGGCGGGAGAGACCCAGTACTTC. Its translation: CASSDRAGETQYF.

This clone has only one observation. The genes are TRBV5-1 and TRBJ2-7; D possibly corresponds to TRBD1 (5 bases). Trimming stripped 4 bases from V and 3 bases from J, with 14 bases between. The CDR3 is 14 residues long. Per germline, CDR1 SGHRS and CDR2 YFSETQ. This chain's CDR3 is CASSPRSGNYEQYF. The CDR3 nucleotides read TGCGCCAGCAGCCCCCGATCAGGGAACTACGAGCAGTACTTC.

J is TRBJ2-1 and V is TRBV9; TRBD2 agrees at 12 bases. The CDR3 is made up of 16 amino acids. The germline CDR1 and CDR2 sequences are SGDLS and YYNGEE. V shed 1 base, J shed 9 bases, and the junction held 8 bases outside the gene matches. The CDR3 sequence: CASSVRLAGAPAEQFF. CDR3 bases: TGTGCCAGCAGCGTAAGACTAGCGGGGGCCCCGGCTGAGCAGTTCTTC.

The chain combines TRBV6-1 with TRBJ1-2, with 8 positions matching TRBD1. Trimming removed 1 base from V and 4 bases from J; junction bases left unmatched: 5. CDR1 MNHNS and CDR2 SASEGT come from the germline V gene. The CDR3 is 15 residues long. The CDR3 coding sequence is TGTGCCAGCAGTGAAGGGAGACAGGGGATCTATGGCTACACCTTC. Translating gives CASSEGRQGIYGYTF.

The genes are TRBV7-2 and TRBJ1-2, with a tentative D call TRBD1 (5 bases). Germline V gene sequence: CDR1 SGHTA, CDR2 FQGNSA. The CDR3 loop spans 13 amino acids. Trimming removed 4 bases at V and 7 bases at J, with 13 bases between. This CDR3 is CASSYRTPPGYTF. Here the CDR3 DNA reads TGTGCCAGCAGCTACAGGACCCCCCCTGGCTACACCTTC. Full variable domain (rest looked up from reference TRBV7-2 and TRBJ1-2): GAGVSQSPSNKVTEKGKDVELRCDPISGHTALYWYRQSLGQGLEFLIYFQGNSAPDKSGLPSDRFSAERTGGSVSTLTIQRTQQEDSAVYLCASSYRTPPGYTFGSGTRLTVV.

This clone was counted a few times. The J gene is TRBJ2-5, the V gene TRBV27; tentatively, D is TRBD2 (6 bases). V was pared by 2 bases and J by 1 base, with 11 bases between. The CDR3 length is 15 residues. Germline CDR1 is MNHEY and CDR2 is SMNVEV (reference sequence). The CDR3 DNA reads as TGTGCCAGCAGTTTAGGGGGGAGACCCCAAGAGACCCAGTACTTC. Amino acid sequence: CASSLGGRPQETQYF.

The chain links TRBV30 to TRBJ2-2, with a possible D match to TRBD1 (6 bases). The germline V and J ends were trimmed by 4 bases and 4 bases, with 13 bases remaining between them. From germline, CDR1 is GTSNPN and CDR2 SVGIG (reference sequence). The CDR3 has 14 residues. The CDR3 DNA is TGTGCCTGGAACAGGGTATTGGGCACCGGGGAGCTGTTTTTT. Translation: CAWNRVLGTGELFF.

CDR3 coding DNA: TGTGCCAGCAGTTACTCCTACACCGGGGAGCTGTTTTTT. This translates into CASSYSYTGELFF. J is TRBJ2-2 and V is TRBV6-5; D is unclear. Germline CDR1 and CDR2: MNHEY and SVGAGI. Trimming shortened V by 0 bases and J by 3 bases, and 2 bases separated the two germline ends. The length of the CDR3 is 13 residues.

V gene TRBV18 combines with J gene TRBJ2-6; maybe TRBD1 (5 bases). The germline V gene has CDR1 KGHSH and CDR2 LQKENI. This CDR3 region has 17 residues. Trimming shortened V by 1 base and J by 3 bases, and 13 bases separated the two germline ends. The CDR3 protein is CASSPQLGQSGANVLTF. The CDR3 DNA reads as TGTGCCAGCTCACCACAGTTGGGGCAAAGTGGGGCCAACGTCCTGACTTTC.

J is TRBJ1-3 and V is TRBV5-1; 11 bases map to TRBD1. The V and J ends lost 5 bases and 0 bases, in that order; junction bases with no gene match: 4. The CDR3 covers 16 residues. Germline V gene sequence: CDR1 SGHRS, CDR2 YFSETQ. The CDR3: CASRSGTGGSGNTIYF. CDR3 in DNA: TGCGCCAGCAGATCCGGGACAGGGGGCTCTGGAAACACCATATATTTT. The full variable domain, rest sourced from reference TRBV5-1 and TRBJ1-3, is KAGVTQTPRYLIKTRGQQVTLSCSPISGHRSVSWYQQTPGQGLQFLFEYFSETQRNKGNFPGRFSGRQFSNSRSEMNVSTLELGDSALYLCASRSGTGGSGNTIYFGEGSWLTVV.

The V gene is TRBV19, the J gene TRBJ2-3; TRBD1 matches 10 bases. The length of the CDR3 is 15 residues. With V trimmed by 9 bases and J by 0 bases, 6 bases remained unmatched. The germline V gene has CDR1 LNHDA and CDR2 SQIVND (reference sequence). CDR3 in DNA: TGTGCCAGCAGGGCGGGACAGGGGAGCACAGATACGCAGTATTTT. Translating gives CASRAGQGSTDTQYF.

In DNA, the CDR3 is TGTGCCAGCAGTTTATCAGCACCCCCGGGGTATAATTCACCCCTCCACTTT. Protein sequence: CASSLSAPPGYNSPLHF. This rearrangement joins TRBV27 to TRBJ1-6, with unresolved D. The ends were cut back, 0 bases at V and 4 bases at J, with 13 bases in the middle. The CDR3 is 17 amino acids. CDR1 is MNHEY, CDR2 SMNVEV, per germline (reference sequence).

This clone is a singleton in its sample. This chain joins TRBV18 and TRBJ2-3; 10 nucleotides agree with TRBD2. The CDR3 spans 17 residues. Trimming took 3 bases from V and 2 from J; bases not matched to a gene: 8. Germline CDR1 is KGHSH and CDR2 is LQKENI. CDR3 DNA sequence: TGTGCCAGCTCACCCAAGGCTAGCGGGGGCAACACAGATACGCAGTATTTT. It encodes CASSPKASGGNTDTQYF.

The CDR3 spells CSVDLPGLAGLSSEQFF. For the CDR3, the DNA is TGCAGCGTTGACCTACCGGGACTAGCGGGGCTCTCGAGCGAGCAGTTCTTC. The chain links TRBV29-1 to TRBJ2-1; 13 bases map to TRBD2. Germline V lookup: CDR1 SQVTM, CDR2 ANQGSEA. V shed 3 bases, J shed 10 bases, and the junction held 15 bases outside the gene matches. The CDR3 extends over 17 amino acids.

The V gene is TRBV7-2, the J gene TRBJ2-7; 9 bases match TRBD2. CDR1 is SGHTA and CDR2 is FQGNSA in the germline V gene. This CDR3 region has 17 residues. V lost 5 bases to trimming and J lost 0 bases; unmatched junction nucleotides: 11. The CDR3 region is CASSPRGTSSYSYEQYF. The CDR3 coding sequence is TGTGCCAGCAGCCCGCGGGGGACTAGCTCATACTCCTACGAGCAGTACTTC.

The rearrangement links TRBV5-4 to TRBJ2-7; D is ambiguous. This CDR3 has 14 amino acids. V shed 4 bases and J shed 5 bases, with 16 bases lying between them. Germline values: CDR1 SGHNT, CDR2 YYREEE (reference sequence). CDR3 sequence (DNA): TGTGCCAGCAGCACTCAGCTCTTGGCGGACGAGCAGTACTTC. Its protein is CASSTQLLADEQYF.